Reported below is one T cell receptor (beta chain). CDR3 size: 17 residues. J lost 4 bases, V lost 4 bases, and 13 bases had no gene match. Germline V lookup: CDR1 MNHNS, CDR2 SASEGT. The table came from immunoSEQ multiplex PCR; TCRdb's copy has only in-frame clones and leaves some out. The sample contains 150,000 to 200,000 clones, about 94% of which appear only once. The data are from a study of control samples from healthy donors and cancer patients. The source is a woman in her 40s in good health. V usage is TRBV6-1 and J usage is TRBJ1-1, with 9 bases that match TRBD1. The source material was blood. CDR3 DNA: TGTGCCAGCAGTGTGTGGGGGACAGGGACTCTGCGCACTGAAGCTTTCTTT. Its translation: CASSVWGTGTLRTEAFF.